These 5 T cell receptor beta chains share one sample of origin, sequenced in a study of blood T cells in healthy people across ages. Together with a sample-barcoded 5' primer, a J-beta primer mix was included in a second PCR lasting about 7 to 12 cycles. TCRdb re-derived calls from the 5' RACE reads in MiXCR, one entry per CDR3 protein. Among almost 800,000 distinct CDR3 sequences listed, roughly 64% were seen once. Sequencing input: blood. Every receptor here comes from a man aged 25 to 45 in good health.

The sample holds a few counts of this clonotype. V and J are TRBV2 and TRBJ2-5; no reliable D call. Germline V lookup: CDR1 SNHLY, CDR2 FYNNEI. Deletions cut 6 bases from V and 5 bases from J, with 16 bases between. The CDR3 consists of 14 residues. The CDR3 DNA sequence: TGTGCCAGCAGCCAAGGGTATAGTGGGGAGACCCAGTACTTC. Its protein is CASSQGYSGETQYF.

This clonotype was recorded once. The J gene is TRBJ2-5, the V gene TRBV20-1; D not resolved. Germline CDR1 DFQATT, CDR2 SNEGSKA (reference sequence). The CDR3 is made up of 14 amino acids. V dropped 0 bases and J dropped 5 bases, with 13 bases sitting between them. The CDR3 region has the DNA TGCAGTGCTAGAGATCTAAGCGCTGGGGAGACCCAGTACTTC. This encodes CSARDLSAGETQYF.

The rearrangement links TRBV20-1 to TRBJ2-1; possibly TRBD1 for D (6 bases). CDR3 size: 12 residues. The V gene's germline CDR1 is DFQATT and CDR2 SNEGSKA (reference sequence). V shed 4 bases and J shed 4 bases, with 8 bases lying between them. In DNA, the CDR3 is TGCAGTGCTATGGGACATTACAATGAGCAGTTCTTC. Translation gives CSAMGHYNEQFF.

The V gene is TRBV30, the J gene TRBJ2-1; D is ambiguous. Germline loops: CDR1 GTSNPN, CDR2 SVGIG (reference sequence). CDR3 size: 16 residues. Trimming pared 0 bases from V and 3 bases from J, leaving 15 bases between. CDR3 sequence: CAWSVRALASYNEQFF. The CDR3 DNA reads as TGTGCCTGGAGTGTACGGGCCCTCGCCAGCTACAATGAGCAGTTCTTC.

This clonotype was seen a few times. This rearrangement joins TRBV20-1 to TRBJ2-1, with 8 bases identical to TRBD1. Per the germline V gene, CDR1 is DFQATT and CDR2 is SNEGSKA (reference sequence). J lost 2 bases, V lost 2 bases, and 2 bases had no gene match. This CDR3 comprises 14 residues. CDR3 residues: CSARQGQAYNEQFF. CDR3 in DNA: TGCAGTGCTAGACAGGGACAGGCCTACAATGAGCAGTTCTTC.